A single sample is the source of the 8 T cell receptor beta chains below, sequenced in a study of vaccination and CD4 T cells after COVID-19. An Oncomine TCR Beta short-read assay was used to sequence the DNA from cultured CD4+ T cells. In TCRdb, the PCR reads were re-called with MiXCR into one record per CDR3 protein. The table has just over 4,000 distinct CDR3 sequences, approximately 19% seen once. These receptors lack a known antigen. Described treatment: roughly 11-day PBMC culture with coronavirus spike peptide pools or control peptides (ViraFEST assay). The specimen sequenced was CD4+ T cells from blood, cultured in vitro. The source is a human donor who had recovered from COVID-19.

In its sample, this clonotype was seen a few times. This sequence joins TRBV7-9 and TRBJ2-7; D may be TRBD1 (6 bases). The CDR3 extends over 16 amino acids. Trimming pared 4 bases from V and 2 bases from J, leaving 18 bases between. The germline V gene has CDR1 SEHNR and CDR2 FQNEAQ (reference sequence). For the CDR3, the DNA is TGTGCCAGCAGCTCGGGTAGGACAGTGAGGACCTACGAGCAGTACTTC. It translates to CASSSGRTVRTYEQYF.

The gene calls are TRBV5-1 and TRBJ1-1, with D possibly being TRBD1 (5 bases). The length of the CDR3 is 15 residues. The V gene lost 4 bases and the J gene lost 3 bases, with 16 bases spanning the gap. CDR1 is SGHRS and CDR2 is YFSETQ in the germline V gene. The CDR3 spells CASSPGGGTDTEAFF. For the CDR3, the DNA is TGCGCCAGCAGCCCCGGGGGGGGGACGGACACTGAAGCTTTCTTT.

This clonotype was detected only a few times. This chain links TRBV4-1 with TRBJ1-2; 7 bases are shared with TRBD1. CDR3 length equals 13 residues. Trimming removed 3 bases from V and 4 bases from J; junction bases left unmatched: 2. Germline values: CDR1 MGHRA, CDR2 YSYEKL. In nucleotides, the CDR3 is TGCGCCAGCAGCCAGCAGGGGGGCTATGGCTACACCTTC. It codes for CASSQQGGYGYTF.

The rearrangement uses TRBV18 and TRBJ1-5, with D perhaps TRBD1 (6 bases). The V end was cut by 6 bases, the J end by 1 base, with 19 bases between. The CDR3 spans 17 residues. The germline CDR1 and CDR2 sequences are KGHSH and LQKENI. DNA of the CDR3: TGTGCCAGCTCGGGCGGGCCTCAGGGGCGAAGCAATCAGCCCCAGCATTTT. Its protein product is CASSGGPQGRSNQPQHF. The variable domain in full, with the rest retrieved from reference TRBV18 and TRBJ1-5, is NAGVMQNPRHLVRRRGQEARLRCSPMKGHSHVYWYRQLPEEGLKFMVYLQKENIIDESGMPKERFSAEFPKEGPSILRIQQVVRGDSAAYFCASSGGPQGRSNQPQHFGDGTRLSIL.

The chain is built from TRBV5-6 and TRBJ2-7; no firm D call. Germline assignment: CDR1 SGHDT and CDR2 YYEEEE. The CDR3 consists of 12 residues. With 1 base removed from V and 6 bases from J, the gap between germline ends came to 8 bases. For the CDR3, the DNA is TGTGCCAGCAGCTTGATCGGCCTCGAGCAGTACTTC. Amino acids: CASSLIGLEQYF.

V and J are TRBV6-1 and TRBJ2-1; D possibly corresponds to TRBD2 (6 bases). Trimming took off 6 bases at V and 5 bases at J, with 8 bases between the two ends. Germline CDR1 and CDR2: MNHNS and SASEGT. The CDR3 is made up of 12 amino acids. CDR3 sequence reads: CASRRGDNEQFF. In nucleotides, the CDR3 is TGTGCCAGCAGACGCGGGGACAATGAGCAGTTCTTC.

This chain joins TRBV19 and TRBJ1-6, with D perhaps matching TRBD1 (6 bases). The CDR3 runs to 16 residues. Trimming stripped 4 bases from V and 3 bases from J, with 13 bases between. Germline V lookup: CDR1 LNHDA, CDR2 SQIVND (reference sequence). The CDR3 here is CASSTFDRLYNSPLHF. In DNA form, the CDR3 reads TGTGCCAGTAGTACCTTTGACAGGCTCTATAATTCACCCCTCCACTTT. The complete variable domain, with remaining parts taken from reference TRBV19 and TRBJ1-6, reads DGGITQSPKYLFRKEGQNVTLSCEQNLNHDAMYWYRQDPGQGLRLIYYSQIVNDFQKGDIAEGYSVSREKKESFPLTVTSAQKNPTAFYLCASSTFDRLYNSPLHFGNGTRLTVT.

The CDR3 loop reads CASSSRGNYGYTF. The CDR3 DNA reads as TGTGCCAGCAGCTCCAGGGGCAACTATGGCTACACCTTC. The chain links TRBV5-4 to TRBJ1-2, with D perhaps matching TRBD1 (6 bases). Germline CDR1 and CDR2: SGHNT and YYREEE (reference sequence). This CDR3 comprises 13 residues. The V end was cut by 3 bases, the J end by 2 bases, with 8 bases between.